This T cell receptor (beta chain) was sequenced in a study of T cells after yellow fever vaccination (dated by TCRdb to 2018 to 2020). About the full investigation: The SMART-Seq v4 Ultra Low Input RNA kit was used to prepare libraries from fractions with low cell numbers. To follow T-cell clones before and after both primary and booster YFV17D yellow fever vaccination, bulk TCR alpha and beta repertoires underwent longitudinal sequencing. Two healthy male donors made up the cohort, one aged 18 to 29 years and the other aged 30 to 40 years. Blood was collected at multiple timepoints before and after primary and secondary immunization, and bulk PBMC replicates and cell subsets were isolated. Results the study describes overall, beyond this receptor: The study included only two donors, which limits how far the findings can be generalized. FACS-sorted repertoires could contain abundant contaminating clonotypes from the bulk population, so computational filtering was required. Compared with the primary T-cell response, the secondary T-cell response was weaker but faster, peaking on day 5 rather than day 15. A small fraction of clonotypes appeared in both the CD4 and CD8 compartments, likely as a result of convergent recombination. After the booster, most clones that had expanded after primary vaccination were detected again (nearly 98% of CD4 and around 88% of CD8), suggesting broad maintenance of memory.

This sample's treatment or condition label indicates: live attenuated yellow fever vaccine strain. A standard Ficoll-Paque protocol was used to isolate PBMCs from peripheral blood. CD4 and CD8 T-cell fractions were isolated with Dynabeads CD4 and CD8 positive selection kits. TriZol was used to extract RNA from bulk PBMCs, CD4 and CD8 fractions, and dextramer-positive and dextramer-negative fractions. Comment on this clonotype: The specificity of this receptor is unknown. Qualities for individual bases were not recorded, and no much larger clone is one base off.

The cysteine opens and the valine closes a CDR3 of 14 amino acids. Only the CDR3 portion is preserved as DNA: 42 bases, with reading frame beginning at the first base. The germline ends are 10 bases apart after V is trimmed by 4 bases and J by 0 bases. The germline V gene supplies CDR1 SGHTA and CDR2 FQGNSA. Instrument used: Illumina NovaSeq 6000. TCR cDNA was synthesized by 5'RACE template switching, through which a universal primer site and unique molecular identifiers were introduced. cDNA synthesis was primed from both the TCR alpha and TCR beta constant segments. Libraries were amplified in two PCR steps, with sample barcodes and sequencing adapters added in the second step. Libraries were sequenced on Illumina HiSeq 2500 (2x100 bp) or NovaSeq (2x150 bp). Processing in the source paper ran as follows. Reads were demultiplexed and collapsed into UMI consensus sequences with MIGEC, and V(D)J alignment was performed with MiXCR. Clonotypes responding to the vaccine were identified with edgeR on replicate PBMC samples, with the criteria of FDR below 0.01 and a log2 fold change above 5 up to day 15. Each bulk clonotype received a CD4 or CD8 identity based on whether the sequenced CD4 or CD8 repertoire contained that clonotype at higher abundance. TCRdb applied fastp at Q25 and MiXCR to the public reads, then kept only in-frame beta chains. All rows with the same CDR3 protein become a single entry with the most common DNA and genes. TCRdb, rather than the study authors, made the V and J calls. Counted in this sample were some 120,000 distinct CDR3 sequences; roughly 15% of them appeared once. The ten largest account for roughly 44% of the sample.

The sequenced sample was CD8+ T cells sorted from PBMCs, obtained 5 days after the yellow fever booster vaccination. The origin of this receptor is a man aged 18-30 years who received the YFV17D yellow fever vaccine. The chain uses TRBV7-2 and TRBJ2-7, with a weak D call of TRBD2 (6 bases match). CDR3 loop: CASSSILASYEQYV. At the DNA level, the sequence is TGTGCCAGCAGCTCGATACTAGCCTCCTACGAGCAGTACGTC.